The 30 T cell receptor beta chains reported below all come from one sample, sequenced in a study of identical twins. TCRdb used MiXCR to reprocess the 5' RACE reads, holding one entry per CDR3 protein. The sample consists of around 370,000 distinct CDR3 sequences, around 9% of them appearing once. Material for sequencing was naive T cells sorted from blood. These receptors all come from a woman in her 50s in good health.

This clonotype turned up a few times. The chain is built from TRBV12-3 or TRBV12-4 and TRBJ2-1; D gene ambiguous. With 3 bases removed from V and 6 bases from J, the gap between germline ends came to 12 bases. The CDR3 is 14 residues long. This CDR3 reads CASSFVLPINEQFF. The CDR3, as DNA: TGTGCCAGCAGTTTCGTTCTCCCAATCAATGAGCAGTTCTTC.

In its sample, this clonotype was seen many times. The chain links TRBV18 to TRBJ1-2; no clear D. The ends were cut back, 3 bases at V and 4 bases at J, with 15 bases in the middle. The CDR3 spans 15 residues. Germline CDR1 is KGHSH and CDR2 is LQKENI. The CDR3 DNA is TGTGCCAGCTCACCCATCTCGGGTGATATCTATGGCTACACCTTC. Translated, it gives CASSPISGDIYGYTF.

The chain is built from TRBV15 and TRBJ2-3; TRBD2 matches at 8 bases. CDR1 is LNHNV, CDR2 YYDKDF, per germline (reference sequence). Trimming removed 3 bases from V and 2 bases from J; junction bases left unmatched: 7. The CDR3 spans 16 residues. The CDR3 spells CATSRYSGTITDTQYF. As DNA, the CDR3 is TGTGCCACCAGCAGGTATAGCGGGACGATCACAGATACGCAGTATTTT.

The rearrangement joins TRBV4-1 to TRBJ2-7; D is uncertain. V lost 1 base to trimming and J lost 3 bases, with 10 bases between them. This CDR3 has 14 residues. Germline CDR1 and CDR2: MGHRA and YSYEKL. As DNA, the CDR3 is TGCGCCAGCAGCCAAGGAAGCCTTGGCTACGAGCAGTACTTC. Its translation: CASSQGSLGYEQYF.

The rearrangement links TRBV7-2 to TRBJ1-1; 7 nucleotides line up with TRBD1. After removal of 6 bases from V and 5 bases from J, the junction contained 9 bases not matched to a gene. The CDR3 has 14 residues. CDR1 SGHTA and CDR2 FQGNSA come from the germline V gene. Here the CDR3 DNA reads TGTGCCAGCAGGAATCAACAGGGGTGGACTGAAGCTTTCTTT. This codes for CASRNQQGWTEAFF.

The chain employs TRBV21-1 and TRBJ1-2. TRBV21-1 corresponds to a pseudogene. The CDR3 covers 11 residues. For the CDR3, the DNA is TGTGCCAGCAGCAAACCTTGTGGCTACACCTTC. Its translation: CASSKPCGYTF.

This clonotype was observed a few times. The CDR3 here is CASSIQGAYNEQFF. The DNA for the CDR3 is TGTGCCAGCAGTATACAGGGTGCCTACAATGAGCAGTTCTTC. The rearrangement uses TRBV27 and TRBJ2-1, with a weak D call TRBD1 (6 bases). This CDR3 contains 14 residues. Trimming shortened V by 5 bases and J by 2 bases, and 10 bases separated the two germline ends. In germline, CDR1 is MNHEY, CDR2 SMNVEV (reference sequence).

The chain joins TRBV12-3 or TRBV12-4 to TRBJ2-1, with 8 bases identical to TRBD2. V lost 8 bases and J lost 10; bases outside the gene matches: 13. The CDR3 contains 14 residues. CDR3 residues: CASSGGRPLGEQFF. CDR3 DNA sequence: TGTGCCAGCTCGGGGGGGAGGCCCCTCGGGGAGCAGTTCTTC.

This clonotype was observed at least ten times. This sequence joins TRBV5-1 and TRBJ1-2, with 8 bases matching TRBD1. The length of the CDR3 is 15 residues. The ends lost 0 bases at V and 8 bases at J; junction bases unmatched: 9. Per the germline V gene, CDR1 is SGHRS and CDR2 is YFSETQ. Written as DNA, the CDR3 is TGCGCCAGCAGCTTGGTTCTCCAGGGGGCGAGCGGCTACACCTTC. It yields the protein CASSLVLQGASGYTF.

The rearrangement joins TRBV6-6 to TRBJ2-3; D assignment may be TRBD1 or TRBD2 (5 bases each). Germline CDR1 is MNHNY and CDR2 is SVGAGI (reference sequence). Trimming removed 2 bases from V and 4 bases from J, with 22 bases in between. The CDR3 is 18 residues long. CDR3: CASSYRPGPQEVADTQYF. The CDR3 nucleotides are TGTGCCAGCAGTTACCGCCCGGGACCCCAGGAGGTGGCAGATACGCAGTATTTT.

This clonotype was seen a handful of times. V and J are TRBV7-9 and TRBJ2-4, with a tentative D call TRBD1 (6 bases). This CDR3 has 15 amino acids. Deletions cut 1 base from V and 2 bases from J, with 9 bases between. CDR1 is SEHNR, CDR2 FQNEAQ, per germline (reference sequence). CDR3 nucleotides: TGTGCCAGCAGCTTAGGACAGGCGCCCAAAAACATTCAGTACTTC. Translating gives CASSLGQAPKNIQYF.

V gene TRBV7-9 combines with J gene TRBJ2-1; no clear D. The ends were cut back, 9 bases at V and 6 bases at J, with 9 bases in the middle. This CDR3 comprises 11 residues. CDR1 is SEHNR and CDR2 is FQNEAQ in the germline V gene (reference sequence). The CDR3 protein is CARADGNEQFF. CDR3 DNA sequence: TGTGCCAGGGCGGACGGCAATGAGCAGTTCTTC. Full variable domain (outside the CDR3, taken from reference TRBV7-9 and TRBJ2-1): DTGVSQNPRHKITKRGQNVTFRCDPISEHNRLYWYRQTLGQGPEFLTYFQNEAQLEKSRLLSDRFSAERPKGSFSTLEIQRTEQGDSAMYLCARADGNEQFFGPGTRLTVL.

This clonotype was seen only a few times. The CDR3 region is CASSLAGTKLYNEQFF. CDR3 nucleotides: TGTGCCAGCAGCTTGGCCGGGACAAAGCTCTACAATGAGCAGTTCTTC. This chain connects TRBV5-4 to TRBJ2-1, with D perhaps TRBD1 (6 bases). V was clipped by 0 bases and J by 3 bases, with 13 bases between them. Germline V gives CDR1 SGHNT, CDR2 YYREEE (reference sequence). The CDR3 has 16 residues.

J is TRBJ2-7 and V is TRBV3-1; D may correspond to TRBD1 or TRBD2 (5 bases each). The germline CDR1 and CDR2 sequences are LGHDT and YNNKEL (reference sequence). Trimming left V 3 bases short and J 6 bases short, with 12 bases between. The CDR3 sequence is 13 residues long. The CDR3 sequence: CASSQGTAPEQYF. The CDR3, as DNA: TGTGCCAGCAGCCAGGGGACGGCCCCCGAGCAGTACTTC.

This clonotype was observed at least ten times. CDR3 loop: CATSGSNTEAFF. DNA for the CDR3: TGTGCCACCAGTGGGTCAAACACTGAAGCTTTCTTT. The rearrangement joins TRBV24-1 to TRBJ1-1; the D is unclear. Trimming removed 5 bases at V and 2 bases at J, with 5 bases between. This CDR3 comprises 12 residues. Per the germline V gene, CDR1 is KGHDR and CDR2 is SFDVKD.

This clonotype has more than one count but fewer than ten. The chain joins TRBV29-1 to TRBJ2-6; no firm D call. Germline-derived CDR1 and CDR2 are SQVTM and ANQGSEA. Trimming cost V 1 base and J 0 bases, with 4 bases left between them. CDR3 length equals 14 residues. CDR3 DNA sequence: TGCAGCGTTGAAGGGTACTCTGGGGCCAACGTCCTGACTTTC. Encoded protein: CSVEGYSGANVLTF.

This clonotype was picked up many times. The chain couples TRBV10-3 to TRBJ1-5; 7 positions agree with TRBD1. Germline V lookup: CDR1 ENHRY, CDR2 SYGVKD. The CDR3 is 12 amino acids. V was pared by 6 bases and J by 11 bases, with 7 bases of the junction left unmatched. CDR3 DNA: TGTGCCATCAGCCGGGACAGCCGAACCCAGCATTTT. It is translated as CAISRDSRTQHF.

In regard to this clonotype: Germline is not matched at one junction end, which may reflect a read error. The rearrangement joins TRBV13 to TRBJ1-1, with D perhaps matching TRBD1 (6 bases). The CDR3 is 14 residues long. Germline values: CDR1 PRHDT, CDR2 FYEKMQ (reference sequence). CDR3 sequence (DNA): TGTGCCAGCGGCTTTGGGCAGCGGACAGTGCCGTCTTTCTTT. It is translated as CASGFGQRTVPSFF.

The chain uses TRBV4-1 and TRBJ2-1; D unclear. CDR1 is MGHRA and CDR2 is YSYEKL in the germline V gene. Trimming stripped 0 bases from V and 1 base from J, with 10 bases between. The CDR3 totals 16 residues. The CDR3 sequence: CASSQDFGFSYNEQFF. The DNA of the CDR3 is TGCGCCAGCAGCCAAGACTTCGGCTTTTCCTACAATGAGCAGTTCTTC.

This clonotype was seen a handful of times. The chain has TRBV12-3 or TRBV12-4 and TRBJ2-1; 13 bases map to TRBD2. After removal of 6 bases from V and 5 bases from J, the junction contained 7 bases not matched to a gene. The CDR3 is made up of 16 amino acids. The CDR3 DNA reads as TGTGCCAGCAGGCCGACTAGCGGGAGGCCCAACAATGAGCAGTTCTTC. Translated: CASRPTSGRPNNEQFF.

The V and J genes are TRBV9 and TRBJ1-2, with D tentatively TRBD1 (5 bases). Germline assignment: CDR1 SGDLS and CDR2 YYNGEE. CDR3 size: 14 residues. The germline V and J ends were trimmed by 7 bases and 3 bases, with 16 bases remaining between them. CDR3 amino acids: CASSKGQRDYGYTF. Here the CDR3 DNA reads TGTGCCAGCTCGAAGGGGCAGCGGGACTATGGCTACACCTTC.

This clonotype was found a few times. The chain joins TRBV9 to TRBJ2-3, with 7 bases matching TRBD2. The CDR3 extends over 14 amino acids. Germline CDR1 SGDLS, CDR2 YYNGEE. V dropped 3 bases and J dropped 1; count of bases not matched to a gene: 2. CDR3 nucleotides: TGTGCCAGCAGCGGAGCGGGACGCACAGATACGCAGTATTTT. Protein product: CASSGAGRTDTQYF. Full variable domain (remainder filled in from reference TRBV9 and TRBJ2-3): DSGVTQTPKHLITATGQRVTLRCSPRSGDLSVYWYQQSLDQGLQFLIQYYNGEERAKGNILERFSAQQFPDLHSELNLSSLELGDSALYFCASSGAGRTDTQYFGPGTRLTVL.

This clonotype was seen only a few times. The gene calls are TRBV24-1 and TRBJ2-4; a weak D match, TRBD2 (5 bases). Germline V gives CDR1 KGHDR, CDR2 SFDVKD. Deletions cut 0 bases from V and 7 bases from J, with 12 bases between. The CDR3 has 15 amino acids. CDR3 in amino acids: CATSDLRRSGNIQYF. The CDR3 bases are TGTGCCACCAGTGATTTGAGGAGGTCGGGCAACATTCAGTACTTC.

The chain combines TRBV5-4 with TRBJ2-1, with TRBD2 matching 10 bases. In germline, CDR1 is SGHNT, CDR2 YYREEE (reference sequence). Germline trimming cut 4 bases from V and 7 bases from J; bases unmatched to any gene: 11. The CDR3 covers 16 residues. For the CDR3, the DNA is TGTGCCAGCAGCAAAGGTGGGCTAGCGGGAGATAATGAGCAGTTCTTC. Its protein product is CASSKGGLAGDNEQFF.

This clonotype has a handful of counts. The chain has TRBV21-1 and TRBJ2-5; TRBD1, the table's D call, lacks a check against the DNA. TRBV21-1 has pseudogene status. The CDR3 is made up of 16 amino acids. For the CDR3, the DNA is TGTGCCAGCACCCTCGCAACAGGGGGCCTCTGGGAGACCCAGTACTTC. Encoded protein: CASTLATGGLWETQYF.

This clonotype was seen repeatedly, ten times or more. The chain has TRBV28 and TRBJ2-2; D may match TRBD1 or TRBD2 (6 bases each). This CDR3 has 16 amino acids. CDR1 and CDR2 from the germline V gene are MDHEN and SYDVKM. V shed 6 bases and J shed 4 bases, with 18 bases lying between them. The CDR3 sequence: CASRLARGITTGELFF. In nucleotides, the CDR3 is TGTGCCAGCAGACTAGCTAGGGGGATAACCACCGGGGAGCTGTTTTTT.

Of note for this clonotype: The missing conserved phenylalanine or tryptophan at the end of this CDR3 makes a read error likely. The J gene is TRBJ2-2, the V gene TRBV13; possible D gene TRBD1, 6 bases. CDR1 and CDR2 (germline): PRHDT, FYEKMQ (reference sequence). The CDR3 is 14 amino acids. V lost 7 bases and J 1 base, leaving 10 bases between the germline ends. DNA for the CDR3: TGTGCCAGCAAACGGACAGAGAACACCGGGGAGCTGTTTTAT. Protein product: CASKRTENTGELFY.

This clonotype was detected a few times. The chain couples TRBV5-4 to TRBJ2-5; either TRBD1 or TRBD2 may supply D (6 bases each). Looked up from germline, CDR1 is SGHNT and CDR2 is YYREEE (reference sequence). Between the trimmed V and J ends, which lost 0 bases and 5 bases, there was a span of 14 bases. The CDR3 has 15 residues. CDR3 DNA: TGTGCCAGCAGCTTGGTGGGCAGGGGAGGCGAGACCCAGTACTTC. Protein sequence: CASSLVGRGGETQYF.

Details on this clonotype: A much larger clone differs from this one at a single base, so this may be a read error. The CDR3 loop reads CATSRDIGMEKQFF. CDR3 sequence (DNA): TGTGCCACCAGCAGAGATATTGGGATGGAGAAGCAGTTCTTC. This chain links TRBV15 with TRBJ2-1; D gene unclear. The ends were cut back, 0 bases at V and 11 bases at J, with 14 bases in the middle. The CDR3 spans 14 residues. Germline lookup yields CDR1 LNHNV and CDR2 YYDKDF (reference sequence).

This clonotype was counted at least ten times. This chain uses TRBV5-5 with TRBJ2-7; no firm D call. This CDR3 is 14 amino acids long. Trimming took off 3 bases at V and 2 bases at J, with 12 bases between the two ends. Germline loops: CDR1 SGHKS, CDR2 YYEKEE (reference sequence). CDR3 coding DNA: TGTGCCAGCAGCTCAGTACGGCTCCCCTACGAGCAGTACTTC. Its translation: CASSSVRLPYEQYF.